Listed here is a single T cell receptor beta chain. A read error may produce the germline difference seen at one junction end. TCRdb keeps only in-frame clones here, not all; method: immunoSEQ multiplex PCR. The data contain under 550,000 clones, roughly 90% of them singletons. The data are from a study of blood T cell repertoires in COVID-19. On the study more broadly: PBMCs, B-cell-depleted T cells, or T cells were the source of the cDNA or gDNA that made up the material.

The CDR3 has 14 residues. The germline gives CDR1 LGHDT, CDR2 YNNKEL (reference sequence). The sample was peripheral blood. The TCR comes from a man between 18 and 29 years old with COVID-19, enrolled during active disease. The chain carries TRBV3-1 (or the pseudogene TRBV3-2) and TRBJ2-3, with a weak D call TRBD1 (6 bases). The CDR3 DNA is TGTGCCAGCAGACAAGGACAGCGCACAGATACGCAGTATTTT. Its protein product is CASRQGQRTDTQYF.